This T cell receptor beta chain was sequenced during a study of identical twins. Findings and caveats of the study: Analyses of zero insertions could, in part, be confounded by invariant MAIT and iNKT cells. Models underestimated out-of-frame TCR alpha sharing in monozygotic twins. Researchers reported weaker excess twin sharing in beta out-of-frame sequences.

Of note for this clonotype: What it recognizes is unknown.

Template switching added a universal primer site, and cDNA bore unique molecular identifiers. TCRdb re-called the 5' RACE reads through MiXCR, storing one row per CDR3 protein. The table includes roughly 350,000 distinct CDR3 sequences, approximately 9.1% detected once. The CDR3 is made up of 15 amino acids. Trimming took 3 bases from V and 0 from J; bases not matched to a gene: 5. Germline CDR1 and CDR2: MGHRA and YSYEKL. This receptor was identified in a woman aged 50 to 60 in good health. This rearrangement joins TRBV4-1 to TRBJ2-7; 7 nucleotides agree with TRBD1. The source material was naive T cells sorted from blood. The CDR3 region has the DNA TGCGCCAGCAGCCACCAGGGGGATAGCTCCTACGAGCAGTACTTC. Translating it yields CASSHQGDSSYEQYF.